This T cell receptor beta chain was sequenced during a study of shared clonotypes between healthy human individuals (dated by TCRdb to the early 2020s). With regard to the full study: The cohort comprised a couple of women and a few men aged 18 to 49 years. For each donor, three plates each were used for CD4 naive and CD4 memory, two plates were used for CD8 naive, and one plate was used for CD8 memory. Blood TCR repertoires of about 5 healthy adults were deeply sequenced to estimate repertoire size and the extent of clonotype sharing between individuals. To increase sequencing depth and limit assay-specific biases, TCR repertoire library preparation and sequencing were carried out by different laboratories using diverse techniques. Between about 0.85 and 9.5 billion PBMCs per donor were obtained by leukapheresis. The paper as a whole reports these results and caveats: Sampling was restricted to blood, and TCR repertoires in tissues likely differ from the TCR repertoires found in blood. Pairwise subsampling led to the expectation that sequencing depth would affect the degree of clonotype sharing among donors. Because the study included a small number of donors, the genetic and exposure-history diversity represented was limited. Across a handful of donors, around 5% of naive CD4, approximately 3.5% of naive CD8, roughly 2.3% of memory CD4, and under 0.45% of memory CD8 clonotypes were shared. Estimated clonotype richness was generally larger for naive than for memory subsets. Incomplete sequencing was indicated by rarefaction of sorted-subset datasets, despite the large sequencing depth. Clonotypes shared by all four sorted-subset donors showed higher generation probabilities than non-shared clonotypes.

Healthy HIV-negative adults with no recently reported acute infections or vaccinations were included as donors. Only Caucasian adults living in Nashville, Tennessee, USA were represented among the donors. CD4+ T cells were enriched by magnetic negative selection; naive cells were then positively selected on CD45RA, and the negative fraction formed the memory subset. After blood collection by leukapheresis, PBMCs were isolated using Ficoll-Histopaque density gradient centrifugation and then cryopreserved in the vapor phase of liquid nitrogen. Analytical flow cytometry was used to check the purity and quantity of each magnetically sorted T cell population. Genomic DNA was isolated from each sorted fraction and quantified by UV absorbance on a Nanodrop 2000c. The germline V gene sets CDR1 to SGHTA and CDR2 to FQGNSA. The CDR3 spans 12 residues, from the cysteine through the phenylalanine. The only DNA kept is the CDR3, 36 bases in frame from the first base. V and J are truncated by 0 bases and 9 bases respectively, leaving an intervening sequence of 6 bases.

Worth noting for this clone: Its antigen has not been determined. Base quality data are lacking; no much larger clone is found one base away.

Using the deep immunoSEQ assay, multiplex PCR amplified TCR CDR3 regions from genomic DNA. Extracted genomic DNA from each cell subset was distributed evenly across all wells of several immunoSEQ 96-well plates, and each plate was treated as a replicate. For sorted subsets, 200 to 250 ng of genomic DNA, equivalent to 25,000 to 35,000 T cell genomes, went into each replicate PCR. The purified libraries were quantified using a Qubit 3.0 fluorometer, sized with a Bioanalyzer 2100, and then quantified again using the KAPA Library Quantification kit. A separate single-read 150-cycle Illumina NextSeq 550 flow cell was used to sequence each immunoSEQ 96-well plate. For the original study's pipeline: Because the immunoSEQ output included only junctional sequences and no quality scores, the filtering could not be the same as the filtering used for full-length reads. Sequences were annotated with PyIR, a Python wrapper for IgBLAST v1.9, and V/J genes and CDR3 were assigned using IMGT germline references. Reads with weak V/J assignments (E-value above 1e-6), missing CDR3, stop codons, out-of-frame junctions, or ambiguous translated residues were removed. A V3J clonotype was defined by an identical inferred V gene, J gene, and CDR3 amino acid sequence. To compute the percentage overlap between repertoires, the number of shared unique clonotypes was divided by the size of the smaller repertoire. Three approaches were used to assess repertoire richness: RTK rarefaction, the Chao1 estimator, and Recon v2.1 estimates of unobserved clonotypes. Generation probabilities were computed with OLGA for all TCRbeta clonotypes obtained by the gDNA method from several donors. TCRdb stores this immuneACCESS table with in-frame sequences only. Part of the clones is absent; in the studies checked, under half of the shortfall reflects unresolved V genes, and no reason is known for the rest. Clonal size and the V and J genes are those of that table, whereas D and trimming came from the DNA. This sample comprises around 700,000 clones, under 80% of them detected only once. More than 1.5% of the sample lies in the top ten.

Source material: memory CD4+ T cells sorted from blood. The cell subset or site tag for this specimen amounts to: CD45RA-negative fraction. The chain uses TRBV7-2 and TRBJ2-1; TRBD2 might be the D gene, on 5 matching bases. The sequence came from a young woman in good health. The sequenced DNA is TGTGCCAGCAGCTTAGCGGGAGTTGAGCAGTTCTTC. It encodes CASSLAGVEQFF.